This is a list of T cell receptor beta chains from one sample in a study of T cells in Graves' hyperthyroidism and ophthalmopathy. TCRdb reprocessed the multiplex PCR reads with MiXCR, giving one entry per CDR3 protein. Of roughly 530,000 distinct CDR3 sequences in the sample, 17% are singletons; the top ten hold under 20%. Sample: blood. The receptors here all came from a woman under 30 with Graves' ophthalmopathy. CDR3s include the opening cysteine and the closing phenylalanine or tryptophan. A D gene is named only where the DNA matches it firmly. Where a row states a size, it is once, few, many or the class of an expanded clone; other rows omit it.

clone_size	d_call	v_call	j_call	cdr3_nt	cdr3_aa
many	NA	TRBV20-1	TRBJ2-5	TGCAGTGCTAGAATCCCCCGAGGACTTGATCAAGAGACCCAGTACTTC	CSARIPRGLDQETQYF
NA	TRBD1	TRBV9	TRBJ2-1	TGTGCCAGCAGCGTAGGACAGGGGTTTTCCGAGCAGTTCTTC	CASSVGQGFSEQFF
many	TRBD2	TRBV11-2	TRBJ2-1	TGTGCCAGCAGCTTAGTAGTGACTAGCGGGTGGAATGAGCAGTTCTTC	CASSLVVTSGWNEQFF
many	TRBD2	TRBV7-2	TRBJ2-5	TGTGCCAGCAGCTTCTCTAGCGGGGGGGCTCGAGAGACCCAGTACTTC	CASSFSSGGARETQYF
NA	TRBD2	TRBV20-1	TRBJ2-7	TGCAGTGCTAGAGATCTTGGGGGAGGGCCGGTTCAGCAGTACTTC	CSARDLGGGPVQQYF
NA	NA	TRBV7-9	TRBJ2-3	TGTGCCAGCAGCGGGAACCCCGGAAGCACAGATACGCAGTATTTT	CASSGNPGSTDTQYF
many	NA	TRBV5-1	TRBJ2-7	TGCGCCAGCAGCGACCGAGACGACTTCTACGAGCAGTACTTC	CASSDRDDFYEQYF
NA	NA	TRBV24-1	TRBJ2-1	TGTGCCACCAGTGGACCTTACTACAATGAGCAGTTCTTC	CATSGPYYNEQFF
many	NA	TRBV14	TRBJ2-7	TGTGCCAGCAGCCTCGGGTCTCCTGCCGGCGAGCAGTACTTC	CASSLGSPAGEQYF
many	NA	TRBV20-1	TRBJ2-5	TGCAGTGCTAGAGTGGGTGGGGGGGCGGAGACCCAGTACTTC	CSARVGGGAETQYF
many	NA	TRBV27	TRBJ1-1	TGTGCCAGCAGTTTAGGGCAGGCCATGAACACTGAAGCTTTCTTT	CASSLGQAMNTEAFF
NA	NA	TRBV12-3/TRBV12-4	TRBJ1-1	TGTGCCAGCAACAACGGGGGTGAAGCTTTCTTT	CASNNGGEAFF
few	NA	TRBV9	TRBJ2-5	TGTGCCAGCAGCGTCTCGGGCGGTAAAGAGACCCAGTACTTC	CASSVSGGKETQYF
NA	NA	TRBV15	TRBJ2-2	TGTGCCACGTCCGAGGGAGACATAGTGACCGGGGAGCTGTTTTTT	CATSEGDIVTGELFF
NA	NA	TRBV20-1	TRBJ1-1	TGCAGTGCTAGAGGATTCGAGGGCGGCACTGAAGCTTTCTTT	CSARGFEGGTEAFF
few	TRBD2	TRBV5-1	TRBJ2-1	TGCGCCAGCAGCCCCTGGACTAGCGGAGCCTACAATGAGCAGTTCTTC	CASSPWTSGAYNEQFF
few	TRBD2	TRBV27	TRBJ2-7	TGTGCCAGCAGGATGACTAGCGGGAGCCACGAGCAGTACTTC	CASRMTSGSHEQYF
once	NA	TRBV3-1	TRBJ1-1	TGTGCCAGCAGCCAAGGAGAATCCACTGAAGCTTTCTTT	CASSQGESTEAFF
few	NA	TRBV10-2	TRBJ1-1	TGCGCCAGCAGTGTAGGAGGGAAAAGCACTGAAGCTTTCTTT	CASSVGGKSTEAFF
NA	NA	TRBV29-1	TRBJ1-1	TGCAGCGTTGTCTCCGGGCCCCTCGGGGCTTTCTTT	CSVVSGPLGAFF
NA	NA	TRBV7-2	TRBJ2-4	TGTGCCAGCAGCCAGGGTTTGGGAGACATTCAGTACTTC	CASSQGLGDIQYF
NA	NA	TRBV19	TRBJ1-1	TGTGCCAGTAGTATATTGGGAGATATAAACACTGAAGCTTTCTTT	CASSILGDINTEAFF
many	NA	TRBV2	TRBJ1-5	TGTGCCAGCAGTGGGGTCCGTAGCAATCAGCCCCAGCATTTT	CASSGVRSNQPQHF
many	NA	TRBV28	TRBJ1-5	TGTGCCAGCAGTCCGATACGTACTACAGGGTTCAATCAGCCCCAGCATTTT	CASSPIRTTGFNQPQHF
NA	NA	TRBV27	TRBJ2-6	TGTGCCAGCACTCCTCGCGATGGGTCTGGGGCCAACGTCCTGACTTTC	CASTPRDGSGANVLTF
NA	NA	TRBV2	TRBJ1-4	TGTGCCAGCAGGTATCGCGGAGGGTTGGAACTGTTTTTT	CASRYRGGLELFF
many	TRBD2	TRBV7-9	TRBJ2-1	TGTGCCAGCAGCTCAGGTAGAGGGAGGGCTTACAATGAGCAGTTCTTC	CASSSGRGRAYNEQFF
NA	TRBD2	TRBV3-1	TRBJ2-3	TGTGCCAGCAGCCAAGCATCTTACAGCGGGGGGGTTCGAGATACGCAGTATTTT	CASSQASYSGGVRDTQYF
NA	NA	TRBV4-1	TRBJ2-7	TGCGCCAGCAGCCAAGTTGAGCTAGCGAGCTCCTACGAGCAGTACTTC	CASSQVELASSYEQYF
many	NA	TRBV6-1	TRBJ2-5	TGTGCCAGCACTGGGACTCCTCGGGGAGAGACCCAGTACTTC	CASTGTPRGETQYF
NA	NA	TRBV14	TRBJ1-3	TGTGCCAGCAGCCAAAACCGGGCGGCTGGAAACACCATATATTTT	CASSQNRAAGNTIYF
NA	NA	TRBV24-1	TRBJ1-3	TGTGCCACCAGTGACCCGCGTCGAAACACCATATATTTT	CATSDPRRNTIYF
few	NA	TRBV5-1	TRBJ1-1	TGCGCCAGCAGCTTGGCGTTTGGGGTGAACACTGAAGCTTTCTTT	CASSLAFGVNTEAFF
NA	TRBD2	TRBV27	TRBJ2-5	TGTGCCAGCAGTTCGATTCGCGGACTAGCGGGAGGACGAGAGACCCAGTACTTC	CASSSIRGLAGGRETQYF
NA	TRBD1	TRBV6-2/TRBV6-3	TRBJ2-3	TGTGCCAGCAGTTACTCTGGCCCCGGGACAGGGACAGATACGCAGTATTTT	CASSYSGPGTGTDTQYF
many	TRBD2	TRBV6-6	TRBJ2-1	TGTGCCAGCAGTTATAGTCAGCAGCGGGAGAGGGGCAATGAGCAGTTCTTC	CASSYSQQRERGNEQFF
many	TRBD1	TRBV19	TRBJ2-3	TGTGCCAGCCGCTCCATCGACAGGGAGACAGATACGCAGTATTTT	CASRSIDRETDTQYF
NA	NA	TRBV12-3/TRBV12-4	TRBJ1-5	TGTGCCAGCAGTTTAATTTGGTCAGGGGACATCAGCAATCAGCCCCAGCATTTT	CASSLIWSGDISNQPQHF
many	NA	TRBV11-1	TRBJ2-1	TGTGCCAGCAGCTTTTTCCGGGGCAGCTCCTACAATGAGCAGTTCTTC	CASSFFRGSSYNEQFF
once	NA	TRBV7-9	TRBJ2-7	TGTGCCAGCAGCCGCACAGGGGGCTTTAGCGGGAGTTATCACGAGCAGTACTTC	CASSRTGGFSGSYHEQYF
many	NA	TRBV28	TRBJ2-4	TGTGCCAGCAGTTTAGGCAATAACATTCAGTACTTC	CASSLGNNIQYF
few	NA	TRBV6-1	TRBJ1-2	TGTGCCAGCAGTTCAAACACCCGCGGGGCTGGCTACACCTTC	CASSSNTRGAGYTF
many	TRBD1	TRBV12-3/TRBV12-4	TRBJ1-2	TGTGCCAGCAGGGACAGGGGGCTTTATGGCTACACCTTC	CASRDRGLYGYTF
few	NA	TRBV19	TRBJ1-1	TGTGCCAGTAGTATGATCCGGGGCGAGGGGAACACTGAAGCTTTCTTT	CASSMIRGEGNTEAFF
NA	NA	TRBV5-1	TRBJ1-2	TGCGCCAGCAGCGCAGACGGAGATGGGGGCTACACCTTC	CASSADGDGGYTF
NA	NA	TRBV5-5	TRBJ1-4	TGTGCCAGCAGCCGAGAAGGGGATGAAAAACTGTTTTTT	CASSREGDEKLFF